The 26 T cell receptor beta chains below come from one sample, sequenced in a study of cytomegalovirus exposure and HLA in healthy donors. The PCR was carried out with 60 Vbeta primers and 13 Jbeta primers. The table came from immunoSEQ multiplex PCR; TCRdb's copy has only in-frame clones and leaves some out. The profile covers approximately 190,000 clones, with about four fifths appearing a single time and roughly an eighth taken by the ten largest. Input material: PBMCs. These receptors all come from a woman aged 25 to 45 in good health and CMV-seropositive.

The rearrangement links TRBV30 to TRBJ2-7, with a possible D match to TRBD2 (6 bases). The V and J ends lost 3 bases and 1 base respectively, with 13 bases between them. Germline assignment: CDR1 GTSNPN and CDR2 SVGIG (reference sequence). The CDR3 runs 14 residues. In nucleotides, the CDR3 is TGTGCCTGGAGCGATTTAGCGGTGTCCTACGAGCAGTACTTC. This codes for CAWSDLAVSYEQYF.

This sequence joins TRBV9 and TRBJ2-7; no reliable D call. Germline-derived CDR1 and CDR2 are SGDLS and YYNGEE. The CDR3 has 13 residues. Trimming removed 0 bases from V and 6 bases from J, with 10 bases in between. The CDR3 bases are TGTGCCAGCAGCGTAGGTCCAGGTGGCGAGCAGTACTTC. Its protein is CASSVGPGGEQYF.

CDR3 coding DNA: TGTGCCAGCAGCATCCGGGACACAGGCGGAGATACGCAGTATTTT. It yields the protein CASSIRDTGGDTQYF. The chain employs TRBV7-9 and TRBJ2-3; a possible D gene is TRBD1 (6 bases). The V end was cut by 5 bases, the J end by 5 bases, with 17 bases between. The CDR3 covers 15 residues. CDR1 and CDR2 from the germline V gene are SEHNR and FQNEAQ (reference sequence). Based on the CDR3 plus reference TRBV7-9 and TRBJ2-3, the full variable domain is DTGVSQNPRHKITKRGQNVTFRCDPISEHNRLYWYRQTLGQGPEFLTYFQNEAQLEKSRLLSDRFSAERPKGSFSTLEIQRTEQGDSAMYLCASSIRDTGGDTQYFGPGTRLTVL.

The V call is TRBV19, the J call TRBJ2-3, with D perhaps matching TRBD2 (5 bases). The CDR3 is 14 amino acids. From germline, CDR1 is LNHDA and CDR2 SQIVND (reference sequence). The V and J ends lost 4 bases and 2 bases respectively, with 10 bases between them. In DNA form, the CDR3 reads TGTGCCAGTAGTACCGAGCGGATCACAGATACGCAGTATTTT. Encoded protein: CASSTERITDTQYF.

The chain recombines TRBV6-6 with TRBJ2-5; tentatively, D is TRBD1 (6 bases). Germline CDR1 MNHNY, CDR2 SVGAGI (reference sequence). V lost 8 bases and J 3 bases, leaving 13 bases between the germline ends. The CDR3 extends over 13 amino acids. The CDR3 DNA reads TGTGCCAGCCGTGTGGGACACGAAGAGACCCAGTACTTC. Translating gives CASRVGHEETQYF.

The V and J genes are TRBV5-1 and TRBJ2-3, with 11 bases fitting TRBD1. The CDR3 is 17 residues long. Trimming at V came to 0 bases and at J to 6 bases, leaving 9 bases not matched to a gene. CDR1 is SGHRS and CDR2 is YFSETQ in the germline V gene. The DNA of the CDR3 is TGCGCCAGCAGCTTGGTTGGGACAGGGGGTTTTATGGATACGCAGTATTTT. Translation: CASSLVGTGGFMDTQYF.

The V call is TRBV6-1, the J call TRBJ2-1, with 8 bases that match TRBD1. The germline gives CDR1 MNHNS, CDR2 SASEGT. The CDR3 extends over 14 amino acids. J lost 8 bases, V lost 3 bases, and 6 bases had no gene match. As DNA, the CDR3 is TGTGCCAGCAGTGAGCAGGGGGCGTTGCATGAGCAGTTCTTC. As protein: CASSEQGALHEQFF.

This chain links TRBV4-1 with TRBJ1-5; no clear D. Germline V CDR1 and CDR2: MGHRA, YSYEKL. V lost 0 bases, J lost 0 bases, and 6 bases lay in between. The CDR3 sequence is 15 residues long. The CDR3: CASSQEYYSNQPQHF. The CDR3 DNA sequence: TGCGCCAGCAGCCAAGAATACTATAGCAATCAGCCCCAGCATTTT.

The V and J genes are TRBV5-1 and TRBJ1-1; weak D call: TRBD1 (5 bases). CDR3 length equals 14 residues. The germline V gene has CDR1 SGHRS and CDR2 YFSETQ. The V end lost 0 bases, the J end lost 1 base, and 7 bases lay between the germline ends. CDR3 nucleotides: TGCGCCAGCAGCTTGGGACAGCCGAACACTGAAGCTTTCTTT. Translated: CASSLGQPNTEAFF.

This clone was counted only a few times. J is TRBJ1-6 and V is TRBV19, with 8 bases that match TRBD1. The trim removed 3 bases at V and 6 bases at J, leaving 1 base unmatched. CDR3 length equals 14 residues. The germline CDR1 and CDR2 sequences are LNHDA and SQIVND (reference sequence). The CDR3 nucleotides are TGTGCCAGTAGTATGCAGGGGGCTAATTCACCCCTCCACTTT. This sequence encodes CASSMQGANSPLHF.

The CDR3 loop reads CASSARTGGQPQHF. The CDR3 DNA sequence: TGTGCCAGCAGCGCTCGGACGGGAGGTCAGCCCCAGCATTTT. The chain joins TRBV7-6 to TRBJ1-5, with no clear D. This CDR3 has 14 residues. Trimming removed 5 bases at V and 6 bases at J, with 14 bases between. Germline CDR1 SGHVS, CDR2 FNYEAQ. Based on the CDR3 plus reference TRBV7-6 and TRBJ1-5, the full variable domain is GAGVSQSPRYKVTKRGQDVALRCDPISGHVSLYWYRQALGQGPEFLTYFNYEAQQDKSGLPNDRFSAERPEGSISTLTIQRTEQRDSAMYRCASSARTGGQPQHFGDGTRLSIL.

This clone was seen a few times. The chain links TRBV5-6 to TRBJ1-1; possible D gene TRBD1, 6 bases. With 2 bases removed from V and 5 bases from J, the gap between germline ends came to 13 bases. This CDR3 contains 14 residues. Germline CDR1 reads SGHDT; CDR2 reads YYEEEE. The CDR3 loop is CASSFLRGKTEAFF. As DNA, the CDR3 is TGTGCCAGCAGCTTCCTCAGGGGAAAAACTGAAGCTTTCTTT.

V and J are TRBV30 and TRBJ1-1; no firm D call. The V gene lost 2 bases and the J gene lost 8 bases, with 15 bases spanning the gap. CDR1 is GTSNPN, CDR2 SVGIG, per germline (reference sequence). The CDR3 has 13 residues. CDR3 residues: CAWSRYEGAEAFF. CDR3 nucleotide sequence: TGTGCCTGGAGTCGATACGAAGGAGCCGAAGCTTTCTTT.

The chain joins TRBV27 to TRBJ2-3; 7 nucleotides line up with TRBD1. The germline V gene encodes CDR1 MNHEY and CDR2 SMNVEV (reference sequence). This CDR3 spans 13 amino acids. Losses at the gene ends were 8 bases for V and 2 bases for J; bases not matched to a gene: 4. The CDR3 sequence is CASGGTATDTQYF. The CDR3 coding sequence is TGTGCCAGCGGTGGGACAGCCACAGATACGCAGTATTTT.

The chain couples TRBV6-6 to TRBJ1-3; D gene uncertain. Per germline, CDR1 MNHNY and CDR2 SVGAGI (reference sequence). Trimming left V 3 bases short and J 4 bases short, with 4 bases between. The CDR3 sequence is 12 residues long. The CDR3 loop reads CASSYLGNTIYF. The CDR3 region has the DNA TGTGCCAGCAGTTATCTCGGAAACACCATATATTTT.

The chain joins TRBV28 to TRBJ2-7, with 11 nucleotides matching TRBD1. CDR3 length equals 16 residues. Germline lookup yields CDR1 MDHEN and CDR2 SYDVKM. The junction had 8 bases not matched to a gene; V was cut back by 3 bases and J by 4 bases. CDR3 amino acids: CASSFLGDRGAYEQYF. In DNA form, the CDR3 reads TGTGCCAGCAGTTTTTTGGGGGACAGGGGGGCGTACGAGCAGTACTTC.

The rearrangement joins TRBV29-1 to TRBJ1-1; D is undetermined. The CDR3 runs 11 residues. Trimming took 3 bases from V and 1 from J, leaving 3 bases between them. Per germline, CDR1 SQVTM and CDR2 ANQGSEA. CDR3 residues: CSVDRNTEAFF. The CDR3 DNA reads TGCAGCGTTGACAGGAACACTGAAGCTTTCTTT.

The rearrangement uses TRBV27 and TRBJ1-1; possible D gene TRBD1, 6 bases. Trimming took off 4 bases at V and 5 bases at J, with 11 bases between the two ends. CDR1 MNHEY and CDR2 SMNVEV come from the germline V gene (reference sequence). This CDR3 is built from 13 residues. The CDR3 sequence: CASSWGLGTEAFF. The CDR3 region has the DNA TGTGCCAGCAGTTGGGGGCTGGGAACTGAAGCTTTCTTT.

This chain links TRBV7-3 with TRBJ2-1, with D maybe TRBD2 (5 bases). Germline CDR1 reads SGHTA; CDR2 reads FQGTGA. Trimming left V 3 bases short and J 9 bases short, with 9 bases between. This CDR3 has 12 amino acids. CDR3: CASSFERGEQFF. CDR3 DNA: TGTGCCAGCAGCTTCGAACGGGGTGAGCAGTTCTTC.

V is TRBV11-3 and J is TRBJ2-1; 7 nucleotides line up with TRBD1. Trimming at V came to 5 bases and at J to 2 bases, leaving 6 bases not matched to a gene. The CDR3 totals 15 residues. The germline gives CDR1 SGHNT, CDR2 YENEEA. The DNA for the CDR3 is TGTGCCAGCAGCCCGAACAGGGGACCCTACAATGAGCAGTTCTTC. Its translation: CASSPNRGPYNEQFF.

The J gene is TRBJ1-2, the V gene TRBV6-1; maybe TRBD1 (5 bases). The V gene lost 1 base and the J gene lost 4 bases, with 13 bases spanning the gap. Germline-derived CDR1 and CDR2 are MNHNS and SASEGT. The CDR3 is made up of 15 amino acids. The CDR3 DNA is TGTGCCAGCAGTGAAGGGTTGGGGCAGGTCTATGGCTACACCTTC. This codes for CASSEGLGQVYGYTF.

This chain connects TRBV5-6 to TRBJ2-6; D ambiguous. Per germline, CDR1 SGHDT and CDR2 YYEEEE. The V and J ends lost 2 bases and 0 bases respectively, with 6 bases between them. The CDR3 has 15 amino acids. In DNA, the CDR3 is TGTGCCAGCAGCTTAGAGGACTCTGGGGCCAACGTCCTGACTTTC. This codes for CASSLEDSGANVLTF.

Here the CDR3 reads CASRDRAVSGNTIYF. DNA of the CDR3: TGCGCCAGCCGGGACAGGGCAGTCAGTGGAAACACCATATATTTT. The chain joins TRBV10-2 to TRBJ1-3, with 9 bases matching TRBD1. The V and J ends lost 8 bases and 3 bases, in that order; junction bases with no gene match: 8. There are 15 residues in the CDR3. CDR1 and CDR2 from the germline V gene are WSHSY and SAAADI.

This sequence joins TRBV27 and TRBJ2-3, with 10 bases matching TRBD2. Germline CDR1 MNHEY, CDR2 SMNVEV (reference sequence). The CDR3 sequence is 15 residues long. V lost 5 bases to trimming and J lost 2 bases; unmatched junction nucleotides: 4. The CDR3 nucleotides are TGTGCCAGCAGTGAGCGGGAGGGTTTCACAGATACGCAGTATTTT. As protein: CASSEREGFTDTQYF.

This clone was detected once. The chain employs TRBV4-2 and TRBJ2-7, with 7 bases fitting TRBD1. The CDR3 spans 14 residues. The germline V gene encodes CDR1 LGHNA and CDR2 YNFKEQ. V lost 5 bases and J lost 1; bases outside the gene matches: 5. This chain's CDR3 is CASSTGTASYEQYF. In nucleotides, the CDR3 is TGTGCCAGCAGCACCGGGACAGCTTCCTACGAGCAGTACTTC.

This clone was counted a few times. The CDR3 spells CASSLYRGEDEQFF. The CDR3 DNA follows: TGTGCCAGCAGCTTGTACAGGGGAGAGGATGAGCAGTTCTTC. The chain combines TRBV7-9 with TRBJ2-1; 7 bases match TRBD1. The length of the CDR3 is 14 residues. The germline V gene has CDR1 SEHNR and CDR2 FQNEAQ (reference sequence). V gave up 3 bases and J gave up 8 bases; unmatched junction bases: 7.